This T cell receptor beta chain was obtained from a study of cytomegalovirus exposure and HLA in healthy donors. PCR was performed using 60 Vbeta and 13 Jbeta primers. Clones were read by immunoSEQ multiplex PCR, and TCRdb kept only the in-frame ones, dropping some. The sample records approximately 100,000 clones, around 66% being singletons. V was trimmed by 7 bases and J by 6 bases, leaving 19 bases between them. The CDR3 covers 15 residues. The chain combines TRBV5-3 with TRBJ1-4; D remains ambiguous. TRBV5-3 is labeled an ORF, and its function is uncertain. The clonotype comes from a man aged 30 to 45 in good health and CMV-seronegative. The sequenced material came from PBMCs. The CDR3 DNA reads TGTGCCAGATTTGCGGTACTCGTCGGGGATGAAAAACTGTTTTTT. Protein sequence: CARFAVLVGDEKLFF.